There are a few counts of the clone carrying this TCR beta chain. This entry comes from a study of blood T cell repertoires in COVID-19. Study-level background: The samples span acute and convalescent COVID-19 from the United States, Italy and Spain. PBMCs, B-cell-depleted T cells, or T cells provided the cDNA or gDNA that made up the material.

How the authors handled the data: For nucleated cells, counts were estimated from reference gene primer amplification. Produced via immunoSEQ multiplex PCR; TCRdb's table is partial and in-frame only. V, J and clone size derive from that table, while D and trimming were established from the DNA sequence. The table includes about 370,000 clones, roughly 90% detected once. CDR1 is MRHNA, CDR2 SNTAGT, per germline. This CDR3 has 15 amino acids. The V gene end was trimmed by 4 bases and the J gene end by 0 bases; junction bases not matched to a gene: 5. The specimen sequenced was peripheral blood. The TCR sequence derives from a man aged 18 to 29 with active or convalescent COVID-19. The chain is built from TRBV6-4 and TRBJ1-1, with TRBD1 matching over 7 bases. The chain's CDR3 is CASSAGDSMNTEAFF. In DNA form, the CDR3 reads TGTGCCAGCAGTGCAGGGGACAGTATGAACACTGAAGCTTTCTTT.